These T cell receptor beta chains were read from a single sample in a study of blood T cell repertoires in COVID-19. Sequencing was performed with immunoSEQ multiplex PCR; in TCRdb, only in-frame clones are kept and a portion is missing. The table shows about 290,000 clones, with 75% to 90% occurring only once. The sequenced sample was peripheral blood. The source is a woman in her 40s who had recovered from COVID-19. Each CDR3 is given with its conserved first and last residue.

CASSQTGTDNQPQHF | TRBJ1-5 | TRBV4-2
CASSPHTDTQYF | TRBJ2-3 | TRBV4-1
CASSSRGGEQYF | TRBJ2-7 | TRBV5-6
CASSRTRLETQYF | TRBJ2-5 | TRBV12-3/TRBV12-4
CASSYLSREPYNEQFF | TRBJ2-1 | TRBV6-5
CRAGGGDEQFF | TRBJ2-1 | TRBV20-1
CASSLGGRSGSLTDTQYF | TRBJ2-3 | TRBV5-1
CACTLHPSSADTQYF | TRBJ2-3 | TRBV30
CASSGQGLEGYTF | TRBJ1-2 | TRBV5-4
CASSQDSGETQYF | TRBJ2-5 | TRBV3-1/TRBV3-2
CASSLGLAEPGYEQFF | TRBJ2-1 | TRBV4-1
CASSLLAGAADTQYF | TRBJ2-3 | TRBV7-9
CASQDRPHQPQHF | TRBJ1-5 | TRBV6-5
CASSLSMRGTYEQYF | TRBJ2-7 | TRBV11-3
CASSYTSSETQYF | TRBJ2-5 | TRBV12-3/TRBV12-4
CASTAGGLDTQYF | TRBJ2-3 | TRBV7-3
CAWSGGGGSYNEQFF | TRBJ2-1 | TRBV30
CASSPTGSTEAFF | TRBJ1-1 | TRBV7-9
CASSSDRVQGDTYEQYF | TRBJ2-7 | TRBV7-9
CASSLMASGSYEQYF | TRBJ2-7 | TRBV5-1
CASSRLGGLAGQETQYF | TRBJ2-5 | TRBV9
CAWKVPGTIAYEQYF | TRBJ2-7 | TRBV30
CASSLSGGSYEQYF | TRBJ2-7 | TRBV5-1
CASSQTGGRTYEQYF | TRBJ2-7 | TRBV14